These 4 T cell receptor beta chains share one sample of origin, sequenced in a study of T cells after yellow fever vaccination. TCRdb passed the 5' RACE reads through MiXCR, listing each CDR3 protein once. The sample gives about 260,000 distinct CDR3 sequences, around 4.9% of which show up once; about 3.5% is in the top ten. Sequenced here: CD4+ T cells sorted from PBMCs, sampled on the day of the yellow fever booster vaccination. The receptors stem from a man aged 18 to 29 who received the YFV17D yellow fever vaccine.

There are a few counts of this clonotype. The chain recombines TRBV11-2 with TRBJ1-2, with D possibly matching TRBD1 (5 bases). In germline, CDR1 is SGHAT, CDR2 FQNNGV. This CDR3 contains 14 residues. V dropped 2 bases and J dropped 6 bases, with 13 bases sitting between them. CDR3 residues: CASSLNSGSDGYTF. CDR3 bases: TGTGCCAGCAGCTTAAATTCAGGGAGCGATGGCTACACCTTC.

There are many counts of this clonotype. The J gene is TRBJ2-1, the V gene TRBV7-2; perhaps D is TRBD1 or TRBD2 (5 bases each). V lost 0 bases and J 7 bases, leaving 19 bases between the germline ends. The CDR3 spans 17 residues. Germline CDR1 reads SGHTA; CDR2 reads FQGNSA. As DNA, the CDR3 is TGTGCCAGCAGCTTAGCCGGGACCACGGTCCAGGGTAATGAGCAGTTCTTC. It specifies CASSLAGTTVQGNEQFF.

This clonotype was counted at least ten times. V usage is TRBV5-1 and J usage is TRBJ2-3; 7 nucleotides match TRBD2. Germline V gene data show CDR1 as SGHRS and CDR2 as YFSETQ. This CDR3 comprises 13 residues. V shed 5 bases, J shed 0 bases, and the junction held 0 bases outside the gene matches. As DNA, the CDR3 is TGCGCCAGCAGGCGGGGGAGCACAGATACGCAGTATTTT. Its translation: CASRRGSTDTQYF. The full variable domain, rest sourced from reference TRBV5-1 and TRBJ2-3, is KAGVTQTPRYLIKTRGQQVTLSCSPISGHRSVSWYQQTPGQGLQFLFEYFSETQRNKGNFPGRFSGRQFSNSRSEMNVSTLELGDSALYLCASRRGSTDTQYFGPGTRLTVL.

This clonotype was seen only a few times. The chain employs TRBV5-4 and TRBJ2-5, with D possibly matching TRBD1 (6 bases). The V gene lost 3 bases and the J gene lost 2 bases, with 17 bases spanning the gap. Germline V gene lookup returns CDR1 SGHNT and CDR2 YYREEE (reference sequence). The CDR3 is 16 amino acids. CDR3 sequence (DNA): TGTGCCAGCAGCTCGAGTGGGGGCGATCATCAAGAGACCCAGTACTTC. Its translation is CASSSSGGDHQETQYF.